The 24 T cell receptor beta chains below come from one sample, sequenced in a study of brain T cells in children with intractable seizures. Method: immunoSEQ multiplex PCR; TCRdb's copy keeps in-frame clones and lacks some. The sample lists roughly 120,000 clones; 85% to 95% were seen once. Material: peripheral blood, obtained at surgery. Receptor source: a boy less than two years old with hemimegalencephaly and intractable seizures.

The CDR3 here is CASSRTSLYEQYF. CDR3 coding DNA: TGTGCCAGCAGCCGGACTAGCCTCTACGAGCAGTACTTC. This chain joins TRBV6-5 and TRBJ2-7; 8 nucleotides agree with TRBD2. The CDR3 extends over 13 amino acids. Per the germline V gene, CDR1 is MNHEY and CDR2 is SVGAGI. J was trimmed by 3 bases and V by 6 bases; bases with no gene match: 4.

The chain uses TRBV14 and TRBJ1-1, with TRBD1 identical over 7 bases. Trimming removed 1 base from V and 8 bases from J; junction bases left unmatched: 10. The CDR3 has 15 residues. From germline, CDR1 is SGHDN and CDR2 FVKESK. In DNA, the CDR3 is TGTGCCAGCAGCCAAGCAGCGAGGGGGCGAAGCGAAGCTTTCTTT. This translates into CASSQAARGRSEAFF.

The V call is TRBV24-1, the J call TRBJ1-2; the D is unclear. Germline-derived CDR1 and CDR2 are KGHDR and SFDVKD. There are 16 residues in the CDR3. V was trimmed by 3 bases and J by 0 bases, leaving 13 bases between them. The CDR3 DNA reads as TGTGCCACCAGTGATGGGAGACCCTCAGCTAACTATGGCTACACCTTC. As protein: CATSDGRPSANYGYTF.

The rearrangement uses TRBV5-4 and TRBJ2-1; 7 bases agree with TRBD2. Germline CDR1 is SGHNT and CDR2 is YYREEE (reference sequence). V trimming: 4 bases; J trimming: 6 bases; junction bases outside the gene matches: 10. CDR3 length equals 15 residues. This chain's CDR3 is CASSPGTTSGNEQFF. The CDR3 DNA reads TGTGCCAGCAGCCCCGGGACTACATCGGGCAATGAGCAGTTCTTC.

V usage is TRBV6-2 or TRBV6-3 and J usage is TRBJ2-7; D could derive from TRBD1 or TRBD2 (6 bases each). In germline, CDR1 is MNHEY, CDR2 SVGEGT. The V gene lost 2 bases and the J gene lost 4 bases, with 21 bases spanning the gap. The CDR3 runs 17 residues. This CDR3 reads CASSYDGSTGTLYEQYF. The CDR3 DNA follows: TGTGCCAGCAGTTACGACGGAAGTACAGGGACTTTGTACGAGCAGTACTTC.

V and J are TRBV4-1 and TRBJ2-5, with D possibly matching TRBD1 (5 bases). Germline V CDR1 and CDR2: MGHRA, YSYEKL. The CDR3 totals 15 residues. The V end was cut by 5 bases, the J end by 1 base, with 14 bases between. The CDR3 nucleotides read TGCGCCAGCAGCGCCCAGGGAAGGGCCCAAGAGACCCAGTACTTC. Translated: CASSAQGRAQETQYF.

The CDR3 bases are TGTGCCAGCAGCGTAGAGGCGGGAGGAAGGCATACGCAGTATTTT. Translating gives CASSVEAGGRHTQYF. The rearrangement joins TRBV9 to TRBJ2-3, with 8 bases identical to TRBD2. The V and J ends lost 0 bases and 7 bases, in that order; junction bases with no gene match: 7. The CDR3 is 15 residues long. Germline V CDR1 and CDR2: SGDLS, YYNGEE. Variable domain in full (rest from reference TRBV9 and TRBJ2-3): DSGVTQTPKHLITATGQRVTLRCSPRSGDLSVYWYQQSLDQGLQFLIQYYNGEERAKGNILERFSAQQFPDLHSELNLSSLELGDSALYFCASSVEAGGRHTQYFGPGTRLTVL.

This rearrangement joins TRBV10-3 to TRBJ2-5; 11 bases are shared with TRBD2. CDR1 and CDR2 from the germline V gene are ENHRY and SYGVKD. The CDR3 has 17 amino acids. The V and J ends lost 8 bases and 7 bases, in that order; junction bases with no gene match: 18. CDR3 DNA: TGTGCCATCTCTAGCGGGAGGCCGGGAGGAGGGGTCGGGACCCAGTACTTC. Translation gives CAISSGRPGGGVGTQYF.

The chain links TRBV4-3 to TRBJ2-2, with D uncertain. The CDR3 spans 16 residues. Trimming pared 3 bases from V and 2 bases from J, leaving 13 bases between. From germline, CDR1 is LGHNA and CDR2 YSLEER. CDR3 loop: CASSQAGRANTGELFF. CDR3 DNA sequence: TGCGCCAGCAGCCAGGCAGGACGGGCCAACACCGGGGAGCTGTTTTTT.

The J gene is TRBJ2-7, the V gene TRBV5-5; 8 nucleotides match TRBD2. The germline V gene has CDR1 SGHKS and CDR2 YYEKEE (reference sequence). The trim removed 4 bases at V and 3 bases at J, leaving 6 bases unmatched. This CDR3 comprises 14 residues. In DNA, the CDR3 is TGTGCCAGCAGCCTCGGGGGGGTAGGCTACGAGCAGTACTTC. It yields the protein CASSLGGVGYEQYF.

CDR3 nucleotide sequence: TGTGCCAGCAGCTTGACAGGGGCTAATGAAAAACTGTTTTTT. Protein: CASSLTGANEKLFF. The rearrangement links TRBV5-6 to TRBJ1-4, with 7 positions matching TRBD1. This CDR3 is built from 14 residues. Germline V CDR1 and CDR2: SGHDT, YYEEEE. J gave up 3 bases and V 1 base, and 0 bases lay outside the gene matches.

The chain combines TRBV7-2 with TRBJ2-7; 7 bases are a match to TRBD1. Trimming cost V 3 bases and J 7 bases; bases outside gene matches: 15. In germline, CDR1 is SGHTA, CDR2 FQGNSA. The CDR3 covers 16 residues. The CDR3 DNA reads TGTGCCAGCAGCTTGGTCCCGGGACAGAGAGTAGGGGAGCAGTACTTC. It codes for CASSLVPGQRVGEQYF.

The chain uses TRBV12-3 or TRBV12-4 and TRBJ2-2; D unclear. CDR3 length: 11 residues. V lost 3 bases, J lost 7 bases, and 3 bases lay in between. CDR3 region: CASSFYGELFF. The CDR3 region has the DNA TGTGCCAGCAGTTTCTACGGGGAGCTGTTTTTT.

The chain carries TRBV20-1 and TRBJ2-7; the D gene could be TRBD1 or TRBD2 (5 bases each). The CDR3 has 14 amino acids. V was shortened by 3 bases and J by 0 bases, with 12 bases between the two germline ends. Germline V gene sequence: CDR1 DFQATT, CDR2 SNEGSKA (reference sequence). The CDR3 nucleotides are TGCAGTGCTAGTCGGTTGGGGGTCTCCTACGAGCAGTACTTC. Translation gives CSASRLGVSYEQYF.

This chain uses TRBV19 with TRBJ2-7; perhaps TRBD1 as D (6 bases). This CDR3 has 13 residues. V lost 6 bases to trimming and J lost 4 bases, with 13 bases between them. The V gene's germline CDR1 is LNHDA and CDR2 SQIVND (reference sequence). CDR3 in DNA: TGTGCCAGTAGCGTCACAGGGTTTTACGAGCAGTACTTC. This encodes CASSVTGFYEQYF.

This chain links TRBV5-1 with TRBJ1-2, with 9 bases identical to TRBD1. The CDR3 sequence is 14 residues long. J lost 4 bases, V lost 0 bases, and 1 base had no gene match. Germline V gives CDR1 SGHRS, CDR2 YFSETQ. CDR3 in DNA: TGCGCCAGCAGCTTGGGACAGGGGGGCTATGGCTACACCTTC. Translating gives CASSLGQGGYGYTF.

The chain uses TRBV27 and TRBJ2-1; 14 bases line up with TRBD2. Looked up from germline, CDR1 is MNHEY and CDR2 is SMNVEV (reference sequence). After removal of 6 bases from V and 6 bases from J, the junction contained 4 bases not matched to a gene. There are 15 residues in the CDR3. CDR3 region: CASSPGLAGVNEQFF. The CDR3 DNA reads TGTGCCAGCAGCCCGGGACTAGCGGGAGTCAATGAGCAGTTCTTC.

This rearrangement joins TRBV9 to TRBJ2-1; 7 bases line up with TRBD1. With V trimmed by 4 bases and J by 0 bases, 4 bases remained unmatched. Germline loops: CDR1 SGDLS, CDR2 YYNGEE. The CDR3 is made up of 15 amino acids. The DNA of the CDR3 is TGTGCCAGCAGCCAGACAGGGAGCTCCTACAATGAGCAGTTCTTC. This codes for CASSQTGSSYNEQFF.

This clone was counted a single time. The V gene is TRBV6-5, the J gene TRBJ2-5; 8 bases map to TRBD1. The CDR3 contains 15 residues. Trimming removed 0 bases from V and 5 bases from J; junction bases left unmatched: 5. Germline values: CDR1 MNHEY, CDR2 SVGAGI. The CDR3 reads CASSYSAGGFETQYF. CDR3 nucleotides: TGTGCCAGCAGTTACTCGGCAGGGGGCTTCGAGACCCAGTACTTC.

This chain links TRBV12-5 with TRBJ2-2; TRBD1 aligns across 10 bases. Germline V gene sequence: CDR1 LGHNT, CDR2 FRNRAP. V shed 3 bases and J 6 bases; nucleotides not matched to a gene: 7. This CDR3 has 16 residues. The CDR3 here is CASGLETGTGAGELFF. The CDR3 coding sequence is TGTGCTAGTGGTTTAGAGACCGGGACAGGGGCCGGGGAGCTGTTTTTT.

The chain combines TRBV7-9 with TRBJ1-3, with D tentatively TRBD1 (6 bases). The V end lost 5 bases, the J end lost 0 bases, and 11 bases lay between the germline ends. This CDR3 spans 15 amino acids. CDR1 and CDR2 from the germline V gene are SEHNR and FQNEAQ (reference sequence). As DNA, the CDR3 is TGTGCCAGCAGCCAGAGGGGGGTCTCTGGAAACACCATATATTTT. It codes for CASSQRGVSGNTIYF.

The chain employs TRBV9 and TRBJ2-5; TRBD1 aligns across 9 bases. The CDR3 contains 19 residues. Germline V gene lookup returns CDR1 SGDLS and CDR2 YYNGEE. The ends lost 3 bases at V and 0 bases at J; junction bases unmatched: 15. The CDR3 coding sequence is TGTGCCAGCAGCGCCCGACAGGGGGTGCAACGGGGTTACCAAGAGACCCAGTACTTC. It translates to CASSARQGVQRGYQETQYF.

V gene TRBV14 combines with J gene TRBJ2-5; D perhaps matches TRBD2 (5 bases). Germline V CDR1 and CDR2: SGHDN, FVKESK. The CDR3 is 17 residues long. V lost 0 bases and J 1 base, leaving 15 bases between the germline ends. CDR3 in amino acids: CASSQEISGSLQETQYF. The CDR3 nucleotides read TGTGCCAGCAGCCAAGAAATTTCGGGGAGCCTCCAAGAGACCCAGTACTTC.

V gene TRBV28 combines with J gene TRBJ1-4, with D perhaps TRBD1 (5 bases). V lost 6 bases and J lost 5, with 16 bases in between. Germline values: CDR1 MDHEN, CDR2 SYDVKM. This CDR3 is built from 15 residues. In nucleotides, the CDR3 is TGTGCCAGCAGCCCACCGGGACCCTCCAATGAAAAACTGTTTTTT. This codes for CASSPPGPSNEKLFF.